Given below is one T cell receptor (beta chain) in context. This record comes from a study of long-term antiretroviral therapy in people with HIV. Survey level was the resolution at which the v3.0 immunoSEQ assay ran. Assay used: immunoSEQ multiplex PCR; TCRdb lists only in-frame clones, some missing. The table lists about 15,000 clones, nearly 80% of them singletons, with around an eighth in the top ten. This CDR3 has 14 amino acids. CDR1 and CDR2 from the germline V gene are SNHLY and FYNNEI. Trimming took 7 bases from V and 8 from J, leaving 18 bases between them. The sequences come from unsorted PBMCs, collected approximately 3.2 years after starting antiretroviral therapy. The rearrangement links TRBV2 to TRBJ2-1; D is perhaps TRBD1 (6 bases). The receptor comes from a woman aged 40 to 50 with HIV. CDR3 loop: CASKGGRTQYEQFF. The CDR3 DNA is TGTGCCAGCAAAGGGGGTCGCACGCAATATGAGCAGTTCTTC. The full variable domain, with the rest looked up from reference TRBV2 and TRBJ2-1, is EPEVTQTPSHQVTQMGQEVILRCVPISNHLYFYWYRQILGQKVEFLVSFYNNEISEKSEIFDDQFSVERPDGSNFTLKIRSTKLEDSAMYFCASKGGRTQYEQFFGPGTRLTVL.